In this sample, the clone carrying this T cell receptor (beta chain) turned up a few times. Its antigen is as yet unknown. Naive CD8 T cells were sorted as CD8+CD4-CCR7+CD45RA+. These data belong to a study of molecular identifiers for immune sequencing clone quantification. Study details: RNA from approximately 20,000 or 98,000 naive CD8 cells was split five ways in replicates, with four sequenced. Broader study findings: Clones that exceeded 20 RNA copies held over 99% of effector molecules, yet under 1% in naive cells.

The V and J ends lost 6 bases and 5 bases respectively, with 13 bases between them. This CDR3 is built from 13 residues. The use of previously described methods and listed TCR primers produced the bulk TCR libraries. TCRdb re-analysed the PCR reads in MiXCR, keeping a single row per CDR3 protein. The sample lists some 97,000 distinct CDR3 sequences, roughly 38% occurring once. This receptor was identified in a human donor in good health. Some libraries in this study had Jurkat cell RNA spiked in. V is TRBV12-3 or TRBV12-4 and J is TRBJ2-5; the D gene could be TRBD1 or TRBD2 (5 bases each). The material sequenced was naive CD8+ T cells from blood, with Jurkat cell RNA spiked in. As for subset: FACS-sorted CD8+CD4-CCR7+CD45RA+ naive T cells. The CDR3 loop is CASSHGTPETQYF. In nucleotides, the CDR3 is TGTGCCAGCAGCCACGGGACCCCCGAGACCCAGTACTTC.